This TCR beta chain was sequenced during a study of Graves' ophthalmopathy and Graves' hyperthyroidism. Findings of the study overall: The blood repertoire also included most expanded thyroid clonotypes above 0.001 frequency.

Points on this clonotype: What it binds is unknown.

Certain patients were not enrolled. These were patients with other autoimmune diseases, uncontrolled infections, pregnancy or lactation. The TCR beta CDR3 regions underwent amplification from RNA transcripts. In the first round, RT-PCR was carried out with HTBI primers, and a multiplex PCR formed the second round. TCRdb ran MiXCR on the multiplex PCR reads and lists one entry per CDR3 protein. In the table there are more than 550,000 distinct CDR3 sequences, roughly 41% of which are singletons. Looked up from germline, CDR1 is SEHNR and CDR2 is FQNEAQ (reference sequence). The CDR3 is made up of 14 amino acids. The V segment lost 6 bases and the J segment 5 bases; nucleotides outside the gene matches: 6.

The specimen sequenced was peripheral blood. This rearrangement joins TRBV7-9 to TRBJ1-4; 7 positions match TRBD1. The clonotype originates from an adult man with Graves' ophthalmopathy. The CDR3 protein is CASRGTQGNEKLFF. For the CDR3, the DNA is TGTGCCAGCAGGGGGACACAGGGGAATGAAAAACTGTTTTTT.